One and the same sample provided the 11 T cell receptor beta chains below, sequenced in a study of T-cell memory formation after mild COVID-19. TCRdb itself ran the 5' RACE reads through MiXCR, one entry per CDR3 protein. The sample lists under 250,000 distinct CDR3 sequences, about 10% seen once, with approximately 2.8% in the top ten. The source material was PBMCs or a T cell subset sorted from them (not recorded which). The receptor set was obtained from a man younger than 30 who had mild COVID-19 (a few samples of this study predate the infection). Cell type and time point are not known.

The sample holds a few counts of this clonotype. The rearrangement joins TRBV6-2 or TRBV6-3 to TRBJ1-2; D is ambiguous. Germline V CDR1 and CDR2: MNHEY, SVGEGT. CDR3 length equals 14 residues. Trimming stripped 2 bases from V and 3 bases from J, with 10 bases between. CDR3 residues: CASSYRISYYGYTF. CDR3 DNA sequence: TGTGCCAGCAGTTACAGAATTTCCTACTATGGCTACACCTTC.

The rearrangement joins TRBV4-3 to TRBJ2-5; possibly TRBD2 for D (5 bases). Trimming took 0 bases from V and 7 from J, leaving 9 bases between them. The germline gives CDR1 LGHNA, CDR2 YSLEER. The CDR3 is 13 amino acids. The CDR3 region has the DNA TGCGCCAGCAGCCAAGAGAATCGGGGGACCCAGTACTTC. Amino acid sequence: CASSQENRGTQYF.

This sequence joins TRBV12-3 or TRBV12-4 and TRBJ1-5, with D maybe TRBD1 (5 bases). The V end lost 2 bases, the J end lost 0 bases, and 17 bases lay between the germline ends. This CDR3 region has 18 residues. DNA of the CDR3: TGTGCCAGCAGTTTAAAAGGTGGGGGATACGGTAGCAATCAGCCCCAGCATTTT. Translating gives CASSLKGGGYGSNQPQHF.

The CDR3 loop is CASSLSASNTGELFF. DNA for the CDR3: TGTGCCAGCAGCTTAAGCGCGTCGAACACCGGGGAGCTGTTTTTT. This rearrangement joins TRBV7-6 to TRBJ2-2; no firm D call. The CDR3 totals 15 residues. CDR1 is SGHVS, CDR2 FNYEAQ, per germline. V lost 2 bases, J lost 0 bases, and 7 bases lay in between. Combining the CDR3 with reference TRBV7-6 and TRBJ2-2 gives the whole variable domain GAGVSQSPRYKVTKRGQDVALRCDPISGHVSLYWYRQALGQGPEFLTYFNYEAQQDKSGLPNDRFSAERPEGSISTLTIQRTEQRDSAMYRCASSLSASNTGELFFGEGSRLTVL.

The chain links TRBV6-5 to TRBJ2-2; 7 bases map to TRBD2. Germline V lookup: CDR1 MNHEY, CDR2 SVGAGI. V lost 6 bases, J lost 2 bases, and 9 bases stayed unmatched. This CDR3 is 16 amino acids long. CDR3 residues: CASRNPQRGNTGELFF. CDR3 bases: TGTGCCAGCAGAAATCCCCAGCGGGGAAACACCGGGGAGCTGTTTTTT.

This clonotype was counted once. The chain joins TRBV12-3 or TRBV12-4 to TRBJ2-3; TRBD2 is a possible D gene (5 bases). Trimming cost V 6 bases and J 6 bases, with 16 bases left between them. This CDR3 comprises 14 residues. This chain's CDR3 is CASRRIPSGDTQYF. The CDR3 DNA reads TGTGCCAGCAGGAGGATCCCCTCGGGGGATACGCAGTATTTT.

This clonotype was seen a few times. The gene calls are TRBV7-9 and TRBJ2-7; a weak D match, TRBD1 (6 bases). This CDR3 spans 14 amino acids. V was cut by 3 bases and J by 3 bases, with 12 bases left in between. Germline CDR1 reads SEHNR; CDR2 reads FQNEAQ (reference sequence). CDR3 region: CASSFLGGNYEQYF. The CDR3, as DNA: TGTGCCAGCAGCTTCCTAGGGGGAAACTACGAGCAGTACTTC.

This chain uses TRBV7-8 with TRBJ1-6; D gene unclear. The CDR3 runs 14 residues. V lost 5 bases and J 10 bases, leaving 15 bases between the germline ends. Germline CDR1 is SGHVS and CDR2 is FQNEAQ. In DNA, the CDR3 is TGTGCCAGCAGCCAAAGATTGGGTGAATCACCCCTCCACTTT. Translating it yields CASSQRLGESPLHF.

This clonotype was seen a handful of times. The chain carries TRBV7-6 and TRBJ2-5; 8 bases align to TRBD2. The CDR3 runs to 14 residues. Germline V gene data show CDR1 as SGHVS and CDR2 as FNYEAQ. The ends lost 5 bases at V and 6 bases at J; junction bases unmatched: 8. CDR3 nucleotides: TGTGCCAGCAGCGTTAGCGGGGTTGGGAAGACCCAGTACTTC. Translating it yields CASSVSGVGKTQYF.

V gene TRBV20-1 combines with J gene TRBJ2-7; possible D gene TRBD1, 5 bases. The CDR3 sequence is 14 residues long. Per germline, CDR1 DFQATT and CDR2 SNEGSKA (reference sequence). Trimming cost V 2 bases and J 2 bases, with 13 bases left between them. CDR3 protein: CSARSREGTYEQYF. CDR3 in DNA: TGCAGTGCTAGAAGCAGGGAAGGGACCTACGAGCAGTACTTC.

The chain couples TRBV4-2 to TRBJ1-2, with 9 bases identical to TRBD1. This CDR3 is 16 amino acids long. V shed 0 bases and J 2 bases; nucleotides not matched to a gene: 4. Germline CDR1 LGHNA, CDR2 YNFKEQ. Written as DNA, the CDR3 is TGTGCCAGCAGCCAAGACCTTGGACAGGGGAACTATGGCTACACCTTC. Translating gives CASSQDLGQGNYGYTF.